This T cell receptor (beta chain) was found in a study of patients with pleural tuberculosis. The CDR3 has 16 residues. Germline CDR1 MNHEY, CDR2 SMNVEV (reference sequence). The V segment lost 4 bases and the J segment 1 base; nucleotides outside the gene matches: 8. This clonotype was counted many times. TCRdb processed the reads anew with MiXCR; each CDR3 protein has one entry. The sample carries just under 30,000 distinct CDR3 sequences, about 20% recorded once. Sequencing was done on a sample of peripheral blood. The source is a human donor with pleural tuberculosis. This chain joins TRBV27 and TRBJ2-3, with TRBD2 matching 7 bases. CDR3 DNA: TGTGCCAGCAGTTCGTGGGAGGGCCCAGGCACAGATACGCAGTATTTT. Its translation: CASSSWEGPGTDTQYF.